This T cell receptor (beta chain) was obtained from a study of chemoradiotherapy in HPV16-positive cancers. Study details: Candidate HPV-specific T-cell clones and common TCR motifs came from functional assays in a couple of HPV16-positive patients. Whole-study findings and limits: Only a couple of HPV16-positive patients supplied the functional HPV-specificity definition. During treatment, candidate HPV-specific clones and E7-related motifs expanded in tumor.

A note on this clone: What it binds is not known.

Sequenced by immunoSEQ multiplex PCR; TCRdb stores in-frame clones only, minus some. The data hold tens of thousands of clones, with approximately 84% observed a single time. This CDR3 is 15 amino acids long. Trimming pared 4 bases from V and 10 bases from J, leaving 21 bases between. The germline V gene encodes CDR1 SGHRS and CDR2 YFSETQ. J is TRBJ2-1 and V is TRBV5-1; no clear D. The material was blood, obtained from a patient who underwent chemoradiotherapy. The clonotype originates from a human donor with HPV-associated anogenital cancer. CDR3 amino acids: CASSPDTHLAGEQFF. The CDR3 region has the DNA TGCGCCAGCAGCCCCGATACCCACTTGGCTGGGGAGCAGTTCTTC.